The 17 T cell receptor beta chains listed next were all sequenced from one sample in a study of human versus mouse CDR3 diversity and MHC coevolution. TCRdb's copy holds only in-frame clones and misses some; the assay was immunoSEQ multiplex PCR. The data show tens of thousands of clones, approximately 94% seen once. The source material was naive CD4+ T cells from blood. The subset here: CD45RO-negative CD62L-positive naive CD4 T cells. These receptors were obtained from a person between 60 and 69 years old in good health.

In this sample, this clone turned up once. V is TRBV5-1 and J is TRBJ2-2, with D perhaps TRBD2 (6 bases). The CDR3 sequence is 14 residues long. V lost 4 bases and J 10 bases, leaving 17 bases between the germline ends. Germline CDR1 reads SGHRS; CDR2 reads YFSETQ. The CDR3 coding sequence is TGCGCCAGCAGCCCGAACAACCCGGGGGAGGAGCTGTTTTTT. Its protein is CASSPNNPGEELFF.

The rearrangement links TRBV6-6 to TRBJ2-1; D is undetermined. V lost 4 bases, J lost 5 bases, and 12 bases lay in between. The germline V gene encodes CDR1 MNHNY and CDR2 SVGAGI (reference sequence). This CDR3 spans 14 amino acids. Here the CDR3 reads CASSCRQVNNEQFF. In nucleotides, the CDR3 is TGTGCCAGCAGTTGCCGCCAGGTTAACAATGAGCAGTTCTTC.

Turning to this clone: This sample includes further DNA sequences coding for the same CDR3. The chain employs TRBV5-1 and TRBJ2-7, with 9 bases fitting TRBD1. V was clipped by 3 bases and J by 2 bases; unmatched bases: 3. The CDR3 consists of 14 residues. CDR1 SGHRS and CDR2 YFSETQ come from the germline V gene. As DNA, the CDR3 is TGCGCCAGCAGCTCCCGACAGGGGGCCTACGAGCAGTACTTC. Protein sequence: CASSSRQGAYEQYF.

V usage is TRBV7-3 and J usage is TRBJ2-1; D possibly corresponds to TRBD2 (6 bases). CDR1 is SGHTA, CDR2 FQGTGA, per germline. The V end lost 5 bases, the J end lost 3 bases, and 14 bases lay between the germline ends. There are 15 residues in the CDR3. The CDR3 region has the DNA TGTGCCAGCAGCCAACCGGGACTTGACTACAATGAGCAGTTCTTC. Its translation: CASSQPGLDYNEQFF.

The J gene is TRBJ1-5, the V gene TRBV12-5; 10 bases are a match to TRBD1. V was pared by 1 base and J by 5 bases, with 5 bases of the junction left unmatched. This CDR3 contains 16 residues. Per germline, CDR1 LGHNT and CDR2 FRNRAP. The CDR3 sequence is CASGLGSGQGYQPQHF. CDR3 bases: TGTGCTAGTGGTTTGGGTTCGGGACAGGGGTATCAGCCCCAGCATTTT.

V gene TRBV7-2 combines with J gene TRBJ2-3; D is perhaps TRBD2 (5 bases). With 6 bases removed from V and 3 bases from J, the gap between germline ends came to 13 bases. CDR1 is SGHTA, CDR2 FQGNSA, per germline. The CDR3 loop spans 14 amino acids. For the CDR3, the DNA is TGTGCCAGCAGGACGGGAAGTTCAACAGATACGCAGTATTTT. Its translation: CASRTGSSTDTQYF.

With regard to this clone: The junction shows a germline mismatch at one end, possibly a read error. This sequence joins TRBV5-1 and TRBJ1-4; D remains ambiguous. The germline gives CDR1 SGHRS, CDR2 YFSETQ. The CDR3 covers 14 residues. The chain's CDR3 is CASCFEDPSEKLFF. As DNA, the CDR3 is TGCGCCAGCTGCTTCGAGGATCCTTCTGAAAAACTGTTTTTT.

The gene calls are TRBV9 and TRBJ2-7; 11 bases align to TRBD2. The CDR3 extends over 14 amino acids. V trimming: 3 bases; J trimming: 3 bases; junction bases outside the gene matches: 2. The V gene's germline CDR1 is SGDLS and CDR2 YYNGEE. DNA for the CDR3: TGTGCCAGCAGCGCCGGGACTAGCGGCTACGAGCAGTACTTC. Translation gives CASSAGTSGYEQYF.

There are a few counts of this clone. V gene TRBV7-9 combines with J gene TRBJ2-1, with 9 bases aligning to TRBD2. The J segment lost 8 bases and the V segment lost 7 bases, leaving 12 bases of the junction unmatched. The germline V gene has CDR1 SEHNR and CDR2 FQNEAQ (reference sequence). The CDR3 length is 15 residues. The CDR3 DNA reads TGTGCCAGCACCGGGCGGACTAGCGTAGGCCATGAGCAGTTCTTC. Amino acid sequence: CASTGRTSVGHEQFF.

This rearrangement joins TRBV5-1 to TRBJ2-3, with TRBD2 as a possible D gene (5 bases). This CDR3 has 14 residues. The V gene lost 3 bases and the J gene lost 4 bases, with 12 bases spanning the gap. Germline V gene lookup returns CDR1 SGHRS and CDR2 YFSETQ. CDR3 DNA sequence: TGCGCCAGCAGCTCGAGGCCTAGCTCAGATACGCAGTATTTT. Translation gives CASSSRPSSDTQYF. Drawing the rest from reference TRBV5-1 and TRBJ2-3, the complete variable domain is KAGVTQTPRYLIKTRGQQVTLSCSPISGHRSVSWYQQTPGQGLQFLFEYFSETQRNKGNFPGRFSGRQFSNSRSEMNVSTLELGDSALYLCASSSRPSSDTQYFGPGTRLTVL.

This chain joins TRBV19 and TRBJ2-6, with 7 bases lining up with TRBD2. Germline CDR1 is LNHDA and CDR2 is SQIVND (reference sequence). The CDR3 is made up of 15 amino acids. Germline trimming cut 6 bases from V and 2 bases from J; bases unmatched to any gene: 4. CDR3 DNA: TGTGCCAGTAGGGCGGGAGCCACTGGGGCCAACGTCCTGACTTTC. It translates to CASRAGATGANVLTF.

The chain employs TRBV6-5 and TRBJ2-4; TRBD1 is a possible D gene (5 bases). The CDR3 is made up of 13 amino acids. Deletions cut 6 bases from V and 5 bases from J, with 11 bases between. Germline CDR1 MNHEY, CDR2 SVGAGI. The CDR3 bases are TGTGCCAGCAGCTCAGGGAATGAAAACATTCAGTACTTC. This encodes CASSSGNENIQYF.

As concerns this clone: Other DNA sequences from this sample encode an identical CDR3 as well. The chain employs TRBV18 and TRBJ2-7; TRBD2 matches at 8 bases. The junction had 6 bases not matched to a gene; V was cut back by 3 bases and J by 2 bases. Germline-derived CDR1 and CDR2 are KGHSH and LQKENI. The CDR3 is made up of 15 amino acids. CDR3 sequence (DNA): TGTGCCAGCTCACCGCCCACTAGCGGTACCTACGAGCAGTACTTC. Protein product: CASSPPTSGTYEQYF.

The V and J genes are TRBV7-7 and TRBJ2-3, with 7 bases matching TRBD2. The CDR3 has 15 amino acids. With 3 bases clipped from V and 3 bases from J, the junction kept 6 bases outside the gene matches. Germline CDR1 SSHAT, CDR2 FNYEAQ (reference sequence). The CDR3 nucleotides are TGTGCCAGCAGCTTGGGTAGCGGGCAGACAGATACGCAGTATTTT. This translates into CASSLGSGQTDTQYF.

The chain joins TRBV19 to TRBJ2-5, with 11 bases identical to TRBD2. The J call may be wrong; the DNA end is better matched by TRBJ2-7. This CDR3 spans 16 amino acids. The V gene's germline CDR1 is LNHDA and CDR2 SQIVND (reference sequence). The chain's CDR3 is CASSVLSLAGAYEQYF. In nucleotides, the CDR3 is TGTGCCAGTAGTGTTTTGTCACTAGCGGGAGCCTACGAGCAGTACTTC.

The rearrangement joins TRBV2 to TRBJ2-1, with 12 bases that match TRBD2. The trim removed 3 bases at V and 9 bases at J, leaving 6 bases unmatched. CDR3 length: 15 amino acids. Germline CDR1 is SNHLY and CDR2 is FYNNEI. CDR3 in amino acids: CASSELAGGPGEQFF. The CDR3 region has the DNA TGTGCCAGCAGTGAGCTAGCGGGAGGGCCGGGTGAGCAGTTCTTC. Full variable domain (missing parts from reference TRBV2 and TRBJ2-1): EPEVTQTPSHQVTQMGQEVILRCVPISNHLYFYWYRQILGQKVEFLVSFYNNEISEKSEIFDDQFSVERPDGSNFTLKIRSTKLEDSAMYFCASSELAGGPGEQFFGPGTRLTVL.

There are a few counts of this clone. The chain combines TRBV19 with TRBJ1-4; TRBD1 matches at 7 bases. Per the germline V gene, CDR1 is LNHDA and CDR2 is SQIVND (reference sequence). The CDR3 sequence is 12 residues long. V lost 5 bases to trimming and J lost 6 bases; unmatched junction nucleotides: 0. CDR3: CASSQGDEKLFF. DNA for the CDR3: TGTGCCAGTAGTCAGGGGGATGAAAAACTGTTTTTT.